Below, one T cell receptor beta chain is given with its context. Its antigen is not known. The source of the sample is a study of T cells in tuberculosis. Study-wide results and limits: Active tuberculosis cases were adults; controls were adolescents. Active tuberculosis patients had shorter CDR3-alpha; the beta difference was nonsignificant.

Trimming at V came to 5 bases and at J to 2 bases, leaving 8 bases not matched to a gene. This CDR3 is 15 amino acids long. From germline, CDR1 is MNHNY and CDR2 SVGAGI (reference sequence). Produced via immunoSEQ multiplex PCR; TCRdb's table is partial and in-frame only. Of about 41,000 clones listed, about 95% were seen once; the top ten hold around 3.5%. On average around 95,000 T cells per donor were immunosequenced. The chain combines TRBV6-6 with TRBJ2-7; 8 bases align to TRBD1. The material sequenced was PBMCs. The TCR was taken from a donor between 10 and 35 years old with latent tuberculosis or without tuberculosis infection. The DNA of the CDR3 is TGTGCCAGCAGTACTTCAGGGGGCTTGCCCTACGAGCAGTACTTC. Its translation is CASSTSGGLPYEQYF.